This T cell receptor beta chain originates from a study of T cell responses to AZD1222 COVID-19 vaccine. In the study overall: Some second doses came at about 4 weeks and others at about 12 weeks; these were pooled.

Notes on the study in general: Reportedly, nearly half of unique spike TCRs recognized epitopes outside B.1.351/B.1.1.7 mutations. Spike-specific TCR breadth and depth rose after two AZD1222 doses. Repertoires were sampled only after the peak T cell response.

Profiled with immunoSEQ multiplex PCR; TCRdb holds only in-frame clones, not every one. The sample has 110,000 or so clones, about 89% seen once. Details on this clone: Antigen: not known.

V shed 4 bases and J shed 1 base, with 7 bases lying between them. Germline CDR1 and CDR2: SGHTA and FQGNSA. The CDR3 sequence is 13 residues long. This rearrangement joins TRBV7-2 to TRBJ1-1, with a possible D match to TRBD1 (5 bases). The sample in question was peripheral blood, obtained on day 0 of AZD1222 vaccination. The clonotype was recovered from an adult in good health. The chain's CDR3 is CASSYDRNTEAFF. The CDR3 DNA reads as TGTGCCAGCAGCTATGACAGGAACACTGAAGCTTTCTTT.